These 4 T cell receptor beta chains came from one sample sequenced in a study of T-cell memory formation after mild COVID-19. TCRdb used MiXCR to reprocess the 5' RACE reads, holding one entry per CDR3 protein. Here the sample spans 270,000 or so distinct CDR3 sequences, 16% being singletons. Source material: PBMCs or a T cell subset sorted from them (not recorded which). Every receptor here comes from a man aged 18 to 29 who had mild COVID-19 (a few samples of this study predate the infection). Cell type and time point are not known.

The chain employs TRBV6-5 and TRBJ2-1; perhaps TRBD2 as D (7 bases). Germline values: CDR1 MNHEY, CDR2 SVGAGI. This CDR3 spans 16 amino acids. V lost 5 bases and J 8 bases, leaving 22 bases between the germline ends. The CDR3 sequence is CASSTFVRGRSYEQFF. The DNA for the CDR3 is TGTGCCAGCAGTACTTTCGTGCGGGGGCGCAGCTATGAGCAGTTCTTC.

The J gene is TRBJ1-5, the V gene TRBV7-9; D remains unclear. The CDR3 covers 15 residues. The V end was cut by 4 bases, the J end by 6 bases, with 16 bases between. Germline V gene lookup returns CDR1 SEHNR and CDR2 FQNEAQ (reference sequence). CDR3 DNA: TGTGCCAGCAGCTCAGGACGTGGTGGCGGTCAGCCCCAGCATTTT. Translated: CASSSGRGGGQPQHF.

The V call is TRBV10-3, the J call TRBJ1-2; 7 bases map to TRBD1. The CDR3 sequence is 16 residues long. From germline, CDR1 is ENHRY and CDR2 SYGVKD. Losses at the gene ends were 9 bases for V and 1 base for J; bases not matched to a gene: 14. CDR3 in amino acids: CAIFSQDRTLNYGYTF. For the CDR3, the DNA is TGTGCCATATTCTCCCAGGACAGGACTCTTAACTATGGCTACACCTTC.

There are a few counts of this clonotype. The chain recombines TRBV5-6 with TRBJ1-5; TRBD1 might be the D (5 bases). The CDR3 covers 17 residues. Trimming shortened V by 2 bases and J by 0 bases, and 15 bases separated the two germline ends. From germline, CDR1 is SGHDT and CDR2 YYEEEE. CDR3 residues: CASSLTRGVYSNQPQHF. CDR3 nucleotides: TGTGCCAGCAGCTTAACAAGGGGCGTCTATAGCAATCAGCCCCAGCATTTT. The full variable domain, in which reference TRBV5-6 and TRBJ1-5 provide the parts outside the CDR3, is DAGVTQSPTHLIKTRGQQVTLRCSPKSGHDTVSWYQQALGQGPQFIFQYYEEEERQRGNFPDRFSGHQFPNYSSELNVNALLLGDSALYLCASSLTRGVYSNQPQHFGDGTRLSIL.